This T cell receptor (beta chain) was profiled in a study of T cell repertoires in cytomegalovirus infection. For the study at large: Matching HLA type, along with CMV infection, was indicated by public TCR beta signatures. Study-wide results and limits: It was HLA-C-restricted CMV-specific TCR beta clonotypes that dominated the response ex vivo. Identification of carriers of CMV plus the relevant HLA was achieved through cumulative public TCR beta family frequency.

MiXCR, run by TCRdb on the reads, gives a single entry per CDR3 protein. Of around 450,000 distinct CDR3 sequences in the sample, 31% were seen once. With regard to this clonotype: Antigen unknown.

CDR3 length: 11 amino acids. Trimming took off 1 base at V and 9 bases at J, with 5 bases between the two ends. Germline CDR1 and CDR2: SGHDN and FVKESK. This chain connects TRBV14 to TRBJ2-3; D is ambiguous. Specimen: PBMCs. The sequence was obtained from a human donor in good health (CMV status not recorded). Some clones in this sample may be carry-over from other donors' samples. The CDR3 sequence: CASSQGKTQYF. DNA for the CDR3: TGTGCCAGCAGCCAAGGGAAAACGCAGTATTTT.